This is a list of T cell receptor beta chains from one sample in a study of blood T cells in healthy people across ages. TCRdb itself ran the 5' RACE reads through MiXCR, one entry per CDR3 protein. The table includes nearly 800,000 distinct CDR3 sequences, 56% detected once. What was sequenced was blood. These receptors all come from a man between 40 and 49 years old in good health. Both conserved end residues are part of each CDR3. A D gene is named only where the DNA matches it firmly. Only some rows state a clone size, as once, few, many or a class for expanded clones.

NA TRBJ2-7 TRBV6-5 NA TGTGCCAGCAGTTACGGGGCGGAAGGGAGCCTGAATGAGCAGTACTTC CASSYGAEGSLNEQYF
TRBD2 TRBJ2-1 TRBV7-9 once TGTGCCAGCAGCTTAGTCCTAGCGGCATACAATGAGCAGTTCTTC CASSLVLAAYNEQFF
NA TRBJ1-1 TRBV7-2 many TGTGCCAGCAGCTTATTAGGGGACACTGAAGCTTTCTTT CASSLLGDTEAFF
NA TRBJ2-6 TRBV20-1 NA TGCAGTGCTCCCTATAGCGGCTCTGGGGCCAACGTCCTGACTTTC CSAPYSGSGANVLTF
NA TRBJ2-5 TRBV29-1 NA TGCAGCGTTGTCCCCAGGGAGGTGGAGACCCAGTACTTC CSVVPREVETQYF
NA TRBJ2-1 TRBV6-1 NA TGTGCCAGCAGCCGAGATAGAGACAGAGCCACCAAGGGGACCCAGTTCTTC CASSRDRDRATKGTQFF
NA TRBJ1-6 TRBV4-1 NA TGCGCCAGCAGCCAATCCCGCGGCCGCTCTGCCCTCCACTTT CASSQSRGRSALHF
NA TRBJ2-4 TRBV28 NA TGTGCCAGCAGAACTCGGGGAAGGGCGGACATTCAGTACTTC CASRTRGRADIQYF
NA TRBJ2-1 TRBV27 NA TGTGCCAGCAGTTCCTTCAGTGGATACAATGAGCAGTTCTTC CASSSFSGYNEQFF
NA TRBJ2-7 TRBV5-1 few TGCGCCAGCAGCGCCAGGAACTCCTACGAGCAGTACTTC CASSARNSYEQYF
NA TRBJ1-1 TRBV12-3/TRBV12-4 NA TGTGCCAGCAGTTTAATGGACGGGAACACTGAAGCTTTCTTT CASSLMDGNTEAFF
NA TRBJ2-3 TRBV28 NA TGTGCCAGCAGCCTTCGGGGGTGGGAGGCAGATACGCAGTATTTT CASSLRGWEADTQYF
TRBD1 TRBJ1-6 TRBV2 NA TGTGCCAGCGGGCGACAGGGGAGTTCACCCCTCCACTTT CASGRQGSSPLHF
NA TRBJ2-1 TRBV6-5 few TGTGCCAGCAGGTATAACTCGGCAGCTGAGCAGTTCTTC CASRYNSAAEQFF
TRBD1 TRBJ2-1 TRBV28 NA TGTGCCAGCAGTAACCGGGACAGCTACAATGAGCAGTTCTTC CASSNRDSYNEQFF
NA TRBJ2-1 TRBV3-1 once TGTGCCAGCAGCCAAGGGACAGTAGATGAGCAGTTCTTC CASSQGTVDEQFF
NA TRBJ2-5 TRBV28 NA TGTGCCAGCAAGGTCGGACAGACGCAAGAGACCCAGTACTTC CASKVGQTQETQYF
NA TRBJ2-1 TRBV9 NA TGTGCCAGCAGCCCCGGGGTGGGCGGGAATCGTGAGCAGTTCTTC CASSPGVGGNREQFF
NA TRBJ1-1 TRBV6-6 NA TGTGCCAGCAGTTACTTCTCCAGGGTGGACACTGAAGCTTTCTTT CASSYFSRVDTEAFF
NA TRBJ2-3 TRBV9 once TGTGCCAGCGGGACCTATACGCAGTATTTT CASGTYTQYF
NA TRBJ2-3 TRBV7-2 NA TGTGCCAGCAGCCTGTGGGAGAGCAATACAGATACGCAGTATTTT CASSLWESNTDTQYF
NA TRBJ2-3 TRBV7-9 few TGTGCCAGCAGCTTATACACGGGTGGGAGTACGCAGTATTTT CASSLYTGGSTQYF
NA TRBJ2-5 TRBV7-2 NA TGTGCCAGCAGCATCCAGGGGAAGGCGGAGACCCAGTACTTC CASSIQGKAETQYF
TRBD1 TRBJ1-1 TRBV6-6 few TGTGCCAGCAGTCCCCGACAGGGTCTTACTGAAGCTTTCTTT CASSPRQGLTEAFF
NA TRBJ2-7 TRBV7-6 NA TGTGCCAGCAGCCTTACCTCGAGTGGGGACCCTGAGCAGTACTTC CASSLTSSGDPEQYF
NA TRBJ2-1 TRBV20-1 NA TGCAGTGCTACGACCTCCCCTCCCGTAAATGAGCAGTTCTTC CSATTSPPVNEQFF
NA TRBJ2-1 TRBV2 NA TGTGCCAGCAGTGACGGACACAATGAGCAGTTCTTC CASSDGHNEQFF
TRBD1 TRBJ2-3 TRBV12-3/TRBV12-4 NA TGTGCCAACTCCATCGACAGGGGGACAGATACGCAGTATTTT CANSIDRGTDTQYF
TRBD1 TRBJ2-2 TRBV20-1 few TGCAGTGCTCGGACAGGGCGGGGAACCGGGGAGCTGTTTTTT CSARTGRGTGELFF
NA TRBJ2-5 TRBV11-2 NA TGTGCCAGCAACTCCGGATCTGCTACGCAGTACTTC CASNSGSATQYF
NA TRBJ2-1 TRBV12-3/TRBV12-4 NA TGTGCCAGCAGTTCAGGAATGGTAGCGGCCAACTACAATGAGCAGTTCTTC CASSSGMVAANYNEQFF
NA TRBJ2-3 TRBV7-9 NA TGTGCCAGCAGCTATGCATCGGGCACAGATACGCAGTATTTT CASSYASGTDTQYF
NA TRBJ1-5 TRBV7-9 few TGTGCCAGCAGCTTAGATCGGGTGGAGCAGCCCCAGCATTTT CASSLDRVEQPQHF
NA TRBJ2-7 TRBV29-1 NA TGCAGCGTTGCCGACGGGGGCAAGCAGTACTTC CSVADGGKQYF
TRBD1 TRBJ2-1 TRBV7-9 NA TGTGCCAGCAGGAATAGACCGAAAAACAGGGGACGCAATGAGCAGTTCTTC CASRNRPKNRGRNEQFF
TRBD2 TRBJ2-1 TRBV20-1 NA TGCAGTGCTACCCGGACTAGCGGGAGGAGCTCCTACAATGAGCAGTTCTTC CSATRTSGRSSYNEQFF
NA TRBJ2-3 TRBV20-1 NA TGCAGTGCTAGGTCTGGTGCCATAGATACGCAGTATTTT CSARSGAIDTQYF
NA TRBJ1-6 TRBV2 few TGTGCCAGCAGTCGGGATTCACCCCTCCACTTT CASSRDSPLHF
NA TRBJ2-3 TRBV9 many TGTGCCAGCAGTTACGGCACAGATACGCAGTATTTT CASSYGTDTQYF
NA TRBJ1-4 TRBV20-1 NA TGCAGTGCTAGAGATCCCGAAAGAACAAATGAAAAACTGTTTTTT CSARDPERTNEKLFF
NA TRBJ2-7 TRBV27 NA TGTGCCAGCAGTCCTACGGCAGGGCCCTCCTACGAGCAGTACTTC CASSPTAGPSYEQYF
NA TRBJ1-2 TRBV28 few TGTGCCAGCAGTATAGCTTCTGGGGTTGGTGGCTACACCTTC CASSIASGVGGYTF
TRBD2 TRBJ2-5 TRBV12-3/TRBV12-4 NA TGTGCCAGCAGCGGACTAGCGGGAGTACGTGAGACCCAGTACTTC CASSGLAGVRETQYF
NA TRBJ2-4 TRBV28 few TGTGCCAGCAGTCTATCTACAGGGACGGAGTACTTC CASSLSTGTEYF
TRBD2 TRBJ2-7 TRBV6-4 NA TGTGCCAGCAGTGTCGAGAGCGGGAGCGAGCAGTACTTC CASSVESGSEQYF
NA TRBJ2-1 TRBV7-2 once TGTGCCAGCAGCGCGTTGGGACTTTACAATGAGCAGTTCTTC CASSALGLYNEQFF
NA TRBJ2-3 TRBV27 few TGTGCCAGCAGAAGGGTAGATACGCAGTATTTT CASRRVDTQYF
NA TRBJ2-3 TRBV6-5 NA TGTGCCAGCAGTTACTCGACTGGGCTCACGACAGATACGCAGTATTTT CASSYSTGLTTDTQYF
NA TRBJ2-5 TRBV29-1 few TGCAGCGTTGAAGGCGACGCCGACAGCATGAGGGAGACCCAGTACTTC CSVEGDADSMRETQYF
TRBD1 TRBJ2-7 TRBV20-1 NA TGCAGTGCCAACCTTGACAGGGTCGAGCAGTACTTC CSANLDRVEQYF
NA TRBJ2-1 TRBV28 NA TGTGCCAGCAGTTTTAAGGGGTCTTACAATGAGCAGTTCTTC CASSFKGSYNEQFF
NA TRBJ2-3 TRBV20-1 NA TGCAGTGCCCATAATTTCCCGACAGGAGCGGCCACAGATACGCAGTATTTT CSAHNFPTGAATDTQYF
NA TRBJ1-2 TRBV29-1 few TGCAGCGTTATGCAGGGAAGCCCCCCCTATGGCTACACCTTC CSVMQGSPPYGYTF
NA TRBJ1-1 TRBV18 NA TGTGCCAGCTCAAAGGGTTATGGAGGGACTGAAGCTTTCTTT CASSKGYGGTEAFF
TRBD2 TRBJ2-7 TRBV4-3 few TGCGCCAGCAGCCAAGATCATGGCGGGAGACGCGAGCAGTACTTC CASSQDHGGRREQYF